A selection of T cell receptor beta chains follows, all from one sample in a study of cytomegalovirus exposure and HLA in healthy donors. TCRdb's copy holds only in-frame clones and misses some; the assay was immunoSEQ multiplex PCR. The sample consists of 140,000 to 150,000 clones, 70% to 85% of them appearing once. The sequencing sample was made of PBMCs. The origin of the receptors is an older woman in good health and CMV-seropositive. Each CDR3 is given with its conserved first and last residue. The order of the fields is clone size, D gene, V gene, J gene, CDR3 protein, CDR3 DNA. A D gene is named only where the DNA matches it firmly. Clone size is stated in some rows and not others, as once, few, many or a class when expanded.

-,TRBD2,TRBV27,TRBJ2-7,CASSSTSGRAFGYEQYF,TGTGCCAGCAGTTCAACTAGCGGGAGGGCCTTTGGGTACGAGCAGTACTTC
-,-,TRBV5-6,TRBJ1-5,CASSLAGRSMPQHF,TGTGCCAGCAGCTTGGCCGGGAGGAGTATGCCCCAGCATTTT
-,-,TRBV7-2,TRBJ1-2,CASSLDTRSRGNGYTF,TGTGCCAGCAGCTTAGACACGAGGTCCAGGGGAAATGGCTACACCTTC
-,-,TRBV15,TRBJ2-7,CATSSQDGPYEQYF,TGTGCCACCAGCAGCCAGGATGGCCCCTACGAGCAGTACTTC
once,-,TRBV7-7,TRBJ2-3,CASARSRGTDTQYF,TGTGCTAGCGCCCGGTCGCGGGGAACAGATACGCAGTATTTT
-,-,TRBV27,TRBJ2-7,CASSHSTYEQYF,TGTGCCAGCAGTCACTCCACCTACGAGCAGTACTTC
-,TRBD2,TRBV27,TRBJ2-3,CASSLWGGTQYF,TGTGCCAGCAGTTTATGGGGGGGTACGCAGTATTTT
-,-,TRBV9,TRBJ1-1,CASSVALVMNTEAFF,TGTGCCAGCAGCGTAGCTTTAGTTATGAACACTGAAGCTTTCTTT
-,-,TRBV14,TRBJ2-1,CASSQFEYNEQFF,TGTGCCAGCAGCCAATTCGAGTACAATGAGCAGTTCTTC
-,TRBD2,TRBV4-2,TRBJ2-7,CASSQDGTSSSYEQYF,TGTGCCAGCAGCCAAGATGGGACTAGCTCCTCCTACGAGCAGTACTTC